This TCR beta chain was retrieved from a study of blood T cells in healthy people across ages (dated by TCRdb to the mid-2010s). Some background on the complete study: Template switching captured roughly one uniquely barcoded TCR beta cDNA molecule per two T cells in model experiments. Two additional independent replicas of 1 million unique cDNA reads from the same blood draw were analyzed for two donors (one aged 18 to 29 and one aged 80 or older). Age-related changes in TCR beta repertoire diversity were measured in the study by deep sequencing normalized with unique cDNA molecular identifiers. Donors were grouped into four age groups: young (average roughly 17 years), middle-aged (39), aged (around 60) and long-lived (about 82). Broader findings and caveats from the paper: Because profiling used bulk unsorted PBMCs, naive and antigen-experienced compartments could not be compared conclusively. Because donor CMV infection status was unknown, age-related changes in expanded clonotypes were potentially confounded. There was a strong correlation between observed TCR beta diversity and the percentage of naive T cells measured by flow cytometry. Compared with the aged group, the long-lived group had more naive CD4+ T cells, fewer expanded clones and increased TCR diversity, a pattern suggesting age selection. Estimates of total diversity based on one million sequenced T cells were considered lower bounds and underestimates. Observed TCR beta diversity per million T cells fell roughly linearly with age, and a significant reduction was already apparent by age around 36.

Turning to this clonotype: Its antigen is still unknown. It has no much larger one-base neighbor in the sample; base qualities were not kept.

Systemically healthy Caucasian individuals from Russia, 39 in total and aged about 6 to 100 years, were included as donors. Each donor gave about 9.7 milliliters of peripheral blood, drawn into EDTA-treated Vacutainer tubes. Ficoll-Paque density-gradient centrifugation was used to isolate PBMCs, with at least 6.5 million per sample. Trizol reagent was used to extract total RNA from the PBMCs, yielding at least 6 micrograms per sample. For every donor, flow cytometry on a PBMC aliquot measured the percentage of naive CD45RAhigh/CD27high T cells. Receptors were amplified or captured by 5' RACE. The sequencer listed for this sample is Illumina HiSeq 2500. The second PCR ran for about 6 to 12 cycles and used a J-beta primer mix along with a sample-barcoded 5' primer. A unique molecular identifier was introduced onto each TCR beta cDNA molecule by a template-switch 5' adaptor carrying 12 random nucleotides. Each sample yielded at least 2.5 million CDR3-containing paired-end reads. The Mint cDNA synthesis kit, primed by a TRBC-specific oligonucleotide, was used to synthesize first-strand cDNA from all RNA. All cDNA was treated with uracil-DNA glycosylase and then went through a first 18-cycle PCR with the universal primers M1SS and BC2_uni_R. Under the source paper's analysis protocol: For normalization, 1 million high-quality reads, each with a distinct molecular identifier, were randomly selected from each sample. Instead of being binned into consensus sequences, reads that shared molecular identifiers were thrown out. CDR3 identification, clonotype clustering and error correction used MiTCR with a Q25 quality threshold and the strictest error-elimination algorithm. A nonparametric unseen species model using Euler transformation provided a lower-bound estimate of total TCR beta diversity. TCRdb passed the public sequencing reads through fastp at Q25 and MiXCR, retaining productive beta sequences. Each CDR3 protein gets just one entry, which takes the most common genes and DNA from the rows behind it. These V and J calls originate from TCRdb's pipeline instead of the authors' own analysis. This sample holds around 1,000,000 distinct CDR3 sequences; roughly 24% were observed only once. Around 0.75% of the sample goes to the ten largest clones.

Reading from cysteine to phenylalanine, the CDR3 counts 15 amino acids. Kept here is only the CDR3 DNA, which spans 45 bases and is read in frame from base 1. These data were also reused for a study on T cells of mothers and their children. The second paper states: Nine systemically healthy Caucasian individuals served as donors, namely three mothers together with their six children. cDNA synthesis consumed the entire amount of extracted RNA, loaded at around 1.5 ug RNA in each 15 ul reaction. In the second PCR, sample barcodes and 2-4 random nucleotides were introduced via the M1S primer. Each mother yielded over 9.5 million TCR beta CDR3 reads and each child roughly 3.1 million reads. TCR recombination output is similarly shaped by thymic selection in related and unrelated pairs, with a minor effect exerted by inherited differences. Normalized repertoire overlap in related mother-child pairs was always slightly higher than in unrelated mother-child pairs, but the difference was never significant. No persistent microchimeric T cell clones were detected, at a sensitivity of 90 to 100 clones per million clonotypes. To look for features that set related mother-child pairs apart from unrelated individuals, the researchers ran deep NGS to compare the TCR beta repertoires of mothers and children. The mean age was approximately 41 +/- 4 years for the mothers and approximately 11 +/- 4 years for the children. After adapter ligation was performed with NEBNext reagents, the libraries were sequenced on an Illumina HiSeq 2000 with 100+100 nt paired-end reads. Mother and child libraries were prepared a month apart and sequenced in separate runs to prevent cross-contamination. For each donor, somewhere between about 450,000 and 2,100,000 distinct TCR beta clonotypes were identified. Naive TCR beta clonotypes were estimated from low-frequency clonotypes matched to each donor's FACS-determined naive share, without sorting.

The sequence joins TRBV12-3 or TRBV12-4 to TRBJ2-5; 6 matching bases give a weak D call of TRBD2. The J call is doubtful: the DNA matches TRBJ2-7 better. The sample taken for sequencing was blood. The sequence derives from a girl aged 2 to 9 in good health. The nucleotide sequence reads TGTGCCAGCAGAACCGCGGGGTCCCTCTCCTACGAGCAGTACTTC. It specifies CASRTAGSLSYEQYF.